This is a list of T cell receptor beta chains from one sample in a study of beta chain features in type 1 diabetes. TCRdb's table, derived via immunoSEQ multiplex PCR, lists solely in-frame clones and lacks some. This sample has 600,000 to 700,000 clones; around 12% occur once, and the top ten carry around 0.12%. The sequencing input was naive CD4+ T cells from blood. These TCRs come from a man under 40 with type 1 diabetes. The CDR3 runs from the conserved cysteine through the conserved F or W. The order of the fields is CDR3 length, V gene, D gene, J gene, clone size, CDR3 DNA, CDR3 protein. A D gene is named only where the DNA matches it firmly. Not all rows give a size; the values are once, few, many and, for expanded clones, a class.

14,TRBV10-3,.,TRBJ1-4,.,TGTGCCATCAGTGAGACAGATCCTAATGAAAAACTGTTTTTT,CAISETDPNEKLFF
11,TRBV2,.,TRBJ1-2,.,TGTGCCTGTGGGGGCAACTATGGCTACACCTTC,CACGGNYGYTF
14,TRBV9,.,TRBJ2-5,few,TGTGCCAGCAGCGTAGCACAGGGCGAAGAGACCCAGTACTTC,CASSVAQGEETQYF
14,TRBV2,.,TRBJ1-1,few,TGTGCCAGCACCATGGGGAGGTTGAACACTGAAGCTTTCTTT,CASTMGRLNTEAFF
12,TRBV30,.,TRBJ2-2,few,TGTGCCTGGGTCTGGGATTCCGGGGAGCTGTTTTTT,CAWVWDSGELFF
16,TRBV7-9,TRBD1,TRBJ1-4,.,TGTGCCAGCACCCCGGGACAGGGGGCACCTAATGAAAAACTGTTTTTT,CASTPGQGAPNEKLFF
15,TRBV7-2,TRBD1,TRBJ2-6,.,TGTGCCAGCAGCGGACCCGGGACAGGGGCCGGCGTCCTGACTTTC,CASSGPGTGAGVLTF
16,TRBV5-1,TRBD1,TRBJ2-2,.,TGCGCCAGCAGCTCCCCTTTGACAGGGGGCAGCGGGGAGCTGTTTTTT,CASSSPLTGGSGELFF
15,TRBV18,.,TRBJ1-5,.,TGTGCCAGCTCACCATCAGGTAATAGCAATCAGCCCCAGCATTTT,CASSPSGNSNQPQHF
12,TRBV7-9,.,TRBJ1-2,few,TGTGCCAGCAGCCCCGAGAACTATGGCTACACCTTC,CASSPENYGYTF
15,TRBV18,.,TRBJ2-7,.,TGTGCCAGCTCACGGGCCAGCACAGACTCCTACGAGCAGTACTTC,CASSRASTDSYEQYF
15,TRBV19,.,TRBJ1-3,few,TGTGCCAGTAGTAAGGCAGAACTCTCTGGAAACACCATATATTTT,CASSKAELSGNTIYF
15,TRBV29-1,.,TRBJ1-3,.,TGCAGCGTTGAATTGGGTTCGACGATGGGAAACACCATATATTTT,CSVELGSTMGNTIYF
11,TRBV20-1,.,TRBJ2-7,few,TGCAGTGCTAGCCTCTCCTACGAGCAGTACTTC,CSASLSYEQYF
13,TRBV9,.,TRBJ2-7,.,TGTGCCAGCAGCGTGACTCTTTGGGACGAGCAGTACTTC,CASSVTLWDEQYF
14,TRBV25-1,.,TRBJ2-5,few,TGTGCCAGCAGTGCTAACAGGGTCCAAGAGACCCAGTACTTC,CASSANRVQETQYF
13,TRBV4-3,.,TRBJ1-6,few,TGCGCCAGCAGCCAAGACTTCAGTTCACCCCTCCACTTT,CASSQDFSSPLHF
12,TRBV6-5,.,TRBJ2-1,few,TGTGCCAGCAGCCGGAGCGGCAATGAGCAGTTCTTC,CASSRSGNEQFF
15,TRBV11-2,.,TRBJ2-7,.,TGTGCCAGCAGCTCTAGTAGGGGCGGGAAATACGAGCAGTACTTC,CASSSSRGGKYEQYF
12,TRBV2,.,TRBJ1-2,few,TGTGCCAGCAGCTGGGTATTGGATGGCTACACCTTC,CASSWVLDGYTF
15,TRBV7-3,TRBD1,TRBJ2-7,.,TGTGCCCCCAAAGGGCACGGGACAGACAAGTACGAGCAGTACTTC,CAPKGHGTDKYEQYF
13,TRBV30,.,TRBJ1-6,few,TGTGCCTGGGACCGGGGCACAAATTCACCCCTCCACTTT,CAWDRGTNSPLHF
15,TRBV19,TRBD1,TRBJ2-1,few,TGTGCCAGTAGTATAGGTAGGGGGCCATGGAATGAGCAGTTCTTC,CASSIGRGPWNEQFF
14,TRBV7-2,.,TRBJ1-2,few,TGTGCCAGCAGCTTAGTTACATCTAACTATGGCTACACCTTC,CASSLVTSNYGYTF
15,TRBV30,TRBD1,TRBJ2-7,.,TGTGCCTGGAGGCGCCCGGGACAGCCTTCGCGGGAGCAGTACTTC,CAWRRPGQPSREQYF
16,TRBV6-5,.,TRBJ1-5,.,TGTGCCAGCAGTTACTCGCCTCATTATAGCAATCAGCCCCAGCATTTT,CASSYSPHYSNQPQHF
13,TRBV2,.,TRBJ1-6,once,TGTGCCAGCAGGGGAACCGGGAGTTCACCCCTCCACTTT,CASRGTGSSPLHF